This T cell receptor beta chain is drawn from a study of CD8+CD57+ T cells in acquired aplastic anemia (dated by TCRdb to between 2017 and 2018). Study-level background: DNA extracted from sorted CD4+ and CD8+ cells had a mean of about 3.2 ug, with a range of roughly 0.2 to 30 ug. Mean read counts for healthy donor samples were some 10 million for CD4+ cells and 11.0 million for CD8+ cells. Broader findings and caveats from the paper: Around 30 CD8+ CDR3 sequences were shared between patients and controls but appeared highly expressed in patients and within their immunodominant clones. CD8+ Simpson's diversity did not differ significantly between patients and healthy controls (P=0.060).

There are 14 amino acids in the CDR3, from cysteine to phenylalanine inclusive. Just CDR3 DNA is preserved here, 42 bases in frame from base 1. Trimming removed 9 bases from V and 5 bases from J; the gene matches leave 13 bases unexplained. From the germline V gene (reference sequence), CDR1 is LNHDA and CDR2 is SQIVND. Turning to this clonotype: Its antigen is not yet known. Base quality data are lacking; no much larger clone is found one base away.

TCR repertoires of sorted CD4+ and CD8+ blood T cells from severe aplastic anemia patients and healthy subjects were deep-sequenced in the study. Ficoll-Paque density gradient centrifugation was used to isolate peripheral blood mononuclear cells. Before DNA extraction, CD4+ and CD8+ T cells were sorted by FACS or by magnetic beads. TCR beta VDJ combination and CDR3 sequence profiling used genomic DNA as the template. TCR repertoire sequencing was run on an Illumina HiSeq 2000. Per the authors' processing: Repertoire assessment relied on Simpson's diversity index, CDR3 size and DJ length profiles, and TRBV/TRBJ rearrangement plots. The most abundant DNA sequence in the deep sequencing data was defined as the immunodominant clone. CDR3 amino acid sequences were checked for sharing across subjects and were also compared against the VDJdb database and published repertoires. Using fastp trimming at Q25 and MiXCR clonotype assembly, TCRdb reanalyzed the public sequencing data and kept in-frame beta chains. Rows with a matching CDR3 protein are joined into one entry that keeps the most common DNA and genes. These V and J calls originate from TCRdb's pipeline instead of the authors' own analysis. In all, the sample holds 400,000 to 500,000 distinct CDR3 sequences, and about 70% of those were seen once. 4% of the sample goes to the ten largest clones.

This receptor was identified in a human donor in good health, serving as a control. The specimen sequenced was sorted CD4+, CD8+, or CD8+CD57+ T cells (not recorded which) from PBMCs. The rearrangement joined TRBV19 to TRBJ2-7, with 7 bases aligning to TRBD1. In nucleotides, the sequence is TGTGCCAGCCATATAGAGGGGGCAGGGGACGAGCAGTACTTC. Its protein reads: CASHIEGAGDEQYF.